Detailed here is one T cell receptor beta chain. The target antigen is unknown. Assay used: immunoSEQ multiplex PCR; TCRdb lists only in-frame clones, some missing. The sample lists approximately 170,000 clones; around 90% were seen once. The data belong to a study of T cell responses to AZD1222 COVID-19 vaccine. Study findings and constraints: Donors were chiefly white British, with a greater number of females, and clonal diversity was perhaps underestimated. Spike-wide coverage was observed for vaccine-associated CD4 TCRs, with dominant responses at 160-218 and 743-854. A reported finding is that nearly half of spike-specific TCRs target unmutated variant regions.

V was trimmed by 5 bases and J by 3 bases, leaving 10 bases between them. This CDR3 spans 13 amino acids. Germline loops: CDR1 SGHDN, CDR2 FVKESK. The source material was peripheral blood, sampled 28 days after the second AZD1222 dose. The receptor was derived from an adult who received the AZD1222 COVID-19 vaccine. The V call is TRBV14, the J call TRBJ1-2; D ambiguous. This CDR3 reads CASSFTTDYGYTF. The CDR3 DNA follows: TGTGCCAGCAGCTTCACTACCGACTATGGCTACACCTTC.